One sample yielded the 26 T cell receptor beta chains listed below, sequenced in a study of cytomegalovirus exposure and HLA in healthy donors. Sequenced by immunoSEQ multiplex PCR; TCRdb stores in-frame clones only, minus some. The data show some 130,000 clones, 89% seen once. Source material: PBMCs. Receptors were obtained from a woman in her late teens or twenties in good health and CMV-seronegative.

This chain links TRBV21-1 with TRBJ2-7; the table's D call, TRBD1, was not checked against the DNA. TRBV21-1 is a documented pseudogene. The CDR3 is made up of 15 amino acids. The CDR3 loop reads CASSKAPTGAYEQYF. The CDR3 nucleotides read TGTGCCAGCAGCAAAGCCCCGACAGGGGCCTACGAGCAGTACTTC.

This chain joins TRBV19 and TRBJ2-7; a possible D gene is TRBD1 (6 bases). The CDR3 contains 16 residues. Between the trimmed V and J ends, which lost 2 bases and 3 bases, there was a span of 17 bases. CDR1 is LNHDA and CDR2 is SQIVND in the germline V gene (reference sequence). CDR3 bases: TGTGCCAGTAGTATATCGGCAGGGGCGAGGAGCTACGAGCAGTACTTC. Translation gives CASSISAGARSYEQYF.

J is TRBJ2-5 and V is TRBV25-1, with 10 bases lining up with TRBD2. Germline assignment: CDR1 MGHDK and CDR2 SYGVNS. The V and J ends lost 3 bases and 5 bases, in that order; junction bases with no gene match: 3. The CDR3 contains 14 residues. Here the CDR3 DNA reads TGTGCCAGCAGTGATACTAGCGGGATTGAGACCCAGTACTTC. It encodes CASSDTSGIETQYF.

CDR3 loop: CASSPGLPGEKLFF. DNA for the CDR3: TGTGCCAGCTCACCAGGTCTCCCGGGGGAAAAACTGTTTTTT. The rearrangement joins TRBV18 to TRBJ1-4, with D unresolved. The V and J ends lost 2 bases and 8 bases respectively, with 12 bases between them. From germline, CDR1 is KGHSH and CDR2 LQKENI. The CDR3 has 14 amino acids.

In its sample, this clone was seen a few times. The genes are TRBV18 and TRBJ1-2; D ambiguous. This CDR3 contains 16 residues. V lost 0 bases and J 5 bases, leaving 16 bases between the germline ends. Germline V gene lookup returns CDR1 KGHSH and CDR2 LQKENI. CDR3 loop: CASSPPARRGNYGYTF. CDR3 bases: TGTGCCAGCTCACCACCAGCCCGCCGAGGGAATTATGGCTACACCTTC. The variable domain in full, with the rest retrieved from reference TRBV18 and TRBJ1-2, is NAGVMQNPRHLVRRRGQEARLRCSPMKGHSHVYWYRQLPEEGLKFMVYLQKENIIDESGMPKERFSAEFPKEGPSILRIQQVVRGDSAAYFCASSPPARRGNYGYTFGSGTRLTVV.

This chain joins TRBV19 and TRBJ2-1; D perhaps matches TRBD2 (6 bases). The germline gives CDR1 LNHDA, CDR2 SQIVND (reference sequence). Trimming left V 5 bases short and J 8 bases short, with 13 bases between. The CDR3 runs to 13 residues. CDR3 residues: CASSGIGGDEQFF. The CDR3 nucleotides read TGTGCCAGTAGTGGAATAGGAGGGGATGAGCAGTTCTTC.

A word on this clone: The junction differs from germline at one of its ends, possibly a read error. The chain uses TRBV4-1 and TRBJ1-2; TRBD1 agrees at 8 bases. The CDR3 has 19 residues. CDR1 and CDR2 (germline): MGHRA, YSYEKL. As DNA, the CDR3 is TGCACCAGCAGCCAAGATACGGGCAGGGGGCGCAAATCCCCCTATGGCTACACCTTC. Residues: CTSSQDTGRGRKSPYGYTF.

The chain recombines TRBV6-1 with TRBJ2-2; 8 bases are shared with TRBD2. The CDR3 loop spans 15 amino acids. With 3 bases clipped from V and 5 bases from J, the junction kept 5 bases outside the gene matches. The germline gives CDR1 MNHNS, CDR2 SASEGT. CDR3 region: CASSDSGAPTGELFF. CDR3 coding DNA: TGTGCCAGCAGTGATAGCGGGGCGCCAACCGGGGAGCTGTTTTTT.

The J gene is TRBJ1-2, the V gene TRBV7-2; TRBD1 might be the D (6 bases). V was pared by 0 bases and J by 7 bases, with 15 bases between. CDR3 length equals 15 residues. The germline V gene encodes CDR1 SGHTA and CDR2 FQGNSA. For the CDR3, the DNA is TGTGCCAGCAGCTTAGCCATACAGGGTGGCGGTGGCTACACCTTC. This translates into CASSLAIQGGGGYTF.

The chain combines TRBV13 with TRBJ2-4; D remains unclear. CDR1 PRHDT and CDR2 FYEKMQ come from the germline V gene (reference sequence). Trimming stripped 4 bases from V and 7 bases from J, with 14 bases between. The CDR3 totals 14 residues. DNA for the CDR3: TGTGCCAGCAGCTCCCGTCGGTCAGGCAACATTCAGTACTTC. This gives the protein CASSSRRSGNIQYF. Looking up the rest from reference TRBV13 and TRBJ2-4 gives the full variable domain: AAGVIQSPRHLIKEKRETATLKCYPIPRHDTVYWYQQGPGQDPQFLISFYEKMQSDKGSIPDRFSAQQFSDYHSELNMSSLELGDSALYFCASSSRRSGNIQYFGAGTRLSVL.

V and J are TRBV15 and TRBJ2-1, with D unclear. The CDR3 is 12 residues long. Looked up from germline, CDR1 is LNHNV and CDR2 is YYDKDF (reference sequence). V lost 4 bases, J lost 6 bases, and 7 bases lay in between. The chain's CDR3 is CATSKSINEQFF. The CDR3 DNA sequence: TGTGCCACCAGCAAGAGTATCAATGAGCAGTTCTTC.

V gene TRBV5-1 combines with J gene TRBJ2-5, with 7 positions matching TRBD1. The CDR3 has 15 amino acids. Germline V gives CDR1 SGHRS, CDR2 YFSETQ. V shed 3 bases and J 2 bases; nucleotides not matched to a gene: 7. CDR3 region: CASSSSGTVQETQYF. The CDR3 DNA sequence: TGCGCCAGCAGCTCCTCTGGGACAGTTCAAGAGACCCAGTACTTC.

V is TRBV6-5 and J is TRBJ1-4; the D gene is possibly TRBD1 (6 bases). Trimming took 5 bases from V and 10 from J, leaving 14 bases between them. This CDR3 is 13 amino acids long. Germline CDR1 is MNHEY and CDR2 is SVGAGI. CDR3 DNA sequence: TGTGCCAGCAGTGAAGTTTTGACAGGAAAACTGTTTTTT. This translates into CASSEVLTGKLFF.

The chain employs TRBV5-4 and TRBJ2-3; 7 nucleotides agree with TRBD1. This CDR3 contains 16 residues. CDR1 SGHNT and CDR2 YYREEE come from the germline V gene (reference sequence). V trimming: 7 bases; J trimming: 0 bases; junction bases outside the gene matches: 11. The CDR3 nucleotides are TGTGCCAGCCGAGGAAACAGGGGTACAAGCACAGATACGCAGTATTTT. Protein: CASRGNRGTSTDTQYF.

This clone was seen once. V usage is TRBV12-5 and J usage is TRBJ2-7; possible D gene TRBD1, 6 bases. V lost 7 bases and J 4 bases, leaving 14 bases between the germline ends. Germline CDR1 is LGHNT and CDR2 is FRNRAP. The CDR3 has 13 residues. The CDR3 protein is CASAEGVRYEQYF. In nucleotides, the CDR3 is TGTGCTAGTGCCGAGGGGGTAAGGTACGAGCAGTACTTC.

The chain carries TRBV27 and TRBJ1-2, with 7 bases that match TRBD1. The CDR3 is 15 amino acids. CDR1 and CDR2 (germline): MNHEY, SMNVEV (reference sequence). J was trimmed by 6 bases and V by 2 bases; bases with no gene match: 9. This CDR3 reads CASSLAAGTANGYTF. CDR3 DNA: TGTGCCAGCAGTTTAGCGGCCGGGACAGCAAATGGCTACACCTTC.

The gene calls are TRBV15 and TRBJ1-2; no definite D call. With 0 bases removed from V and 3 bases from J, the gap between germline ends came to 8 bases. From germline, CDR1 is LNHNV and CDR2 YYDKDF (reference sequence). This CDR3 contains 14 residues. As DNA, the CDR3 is TGTGCCACCAGCAGAGATTACGGGGACTATGGCTACACCTTC. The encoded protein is CATSRDYGDYGYTF.

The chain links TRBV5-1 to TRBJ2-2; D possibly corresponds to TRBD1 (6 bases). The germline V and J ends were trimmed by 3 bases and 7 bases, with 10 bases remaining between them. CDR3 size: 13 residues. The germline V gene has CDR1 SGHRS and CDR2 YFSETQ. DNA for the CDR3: TGCGCCAGCAGCTCAACAGGGATCGGGGAGCTGTTTTTT. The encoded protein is CASSSTGIGELFF.

The CDR3, as DNA: TGTGCCAGCAGCCACGGGTCGATCAACACTGAAGCTTTCTTT. Its translation is CASSHGSINTEAFF. The rearrangement links TRBV5-6 to TRBJ1-1; D remains ambiguous. Trimming cost V 4 bases and J 2 bases, with 12 bases left between them. CDR3 size: 14 residues. CDR1 is SGHDT, CDR2 YYEEEE, per germline.

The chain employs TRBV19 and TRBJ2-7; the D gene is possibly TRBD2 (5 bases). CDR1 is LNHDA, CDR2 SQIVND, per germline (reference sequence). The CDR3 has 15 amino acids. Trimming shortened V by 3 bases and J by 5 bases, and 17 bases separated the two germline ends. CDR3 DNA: TGTGCCAGTAGTATGACTATTTCCCAAACCAACGAGCAGTACTTC. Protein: CASSMTISQTNEQYF.

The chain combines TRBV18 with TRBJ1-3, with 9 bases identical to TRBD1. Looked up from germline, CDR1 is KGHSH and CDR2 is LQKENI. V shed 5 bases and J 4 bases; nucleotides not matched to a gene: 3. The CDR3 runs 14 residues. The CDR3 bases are TGTGCCAGCTCATACAGGGGGCCCGGAAACACCATATATTTT. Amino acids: CASSYRGPGNTIYF.

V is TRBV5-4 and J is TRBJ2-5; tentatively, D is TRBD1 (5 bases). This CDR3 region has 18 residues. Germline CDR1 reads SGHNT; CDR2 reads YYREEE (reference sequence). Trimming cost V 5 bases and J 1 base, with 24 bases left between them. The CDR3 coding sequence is TGTGCCAGCAGTCCAGATCTATCAGGGTTGTTTCGCCAAGAGACCCAGTACTTC. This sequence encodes CASSPDLSGLFRQETQYF.

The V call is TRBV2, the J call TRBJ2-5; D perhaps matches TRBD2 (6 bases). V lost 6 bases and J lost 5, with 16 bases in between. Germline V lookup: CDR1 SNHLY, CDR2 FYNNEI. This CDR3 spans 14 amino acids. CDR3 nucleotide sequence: TGTGCCAGCAGCGACCGGACGAGCGGGGAGACCCAGTACTTC. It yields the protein CASSDRTSGETQYF. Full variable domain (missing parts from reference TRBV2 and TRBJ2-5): EPEVTQTPSHQVTQMGQEVILRCVPISNHLYFYWYRQILGQKVEFLVSFYNNEISEKSEIFDDQFSVERPDGSNFTLKIRSTKLEDSAMYFCASSDRTSGETQYFGPGTRLLVL.

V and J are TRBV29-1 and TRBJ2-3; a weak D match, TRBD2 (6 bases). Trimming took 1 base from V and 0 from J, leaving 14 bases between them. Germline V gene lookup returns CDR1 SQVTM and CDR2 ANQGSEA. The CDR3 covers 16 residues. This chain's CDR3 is CSVEGVSGVSTDTQYF. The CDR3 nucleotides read TGCAGCGTTGAAGGTGTTTCGGGGGTTAGCACAGATACGCAGTATTTT.

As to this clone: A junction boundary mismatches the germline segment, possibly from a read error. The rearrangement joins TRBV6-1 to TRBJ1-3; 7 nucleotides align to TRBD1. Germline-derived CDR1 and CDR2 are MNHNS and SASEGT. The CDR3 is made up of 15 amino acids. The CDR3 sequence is CPERRQATGTDTIYF. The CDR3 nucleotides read TGCCCCGAGAGGCGCCAAGCGACAGGGACGGACACCATATATTTT.

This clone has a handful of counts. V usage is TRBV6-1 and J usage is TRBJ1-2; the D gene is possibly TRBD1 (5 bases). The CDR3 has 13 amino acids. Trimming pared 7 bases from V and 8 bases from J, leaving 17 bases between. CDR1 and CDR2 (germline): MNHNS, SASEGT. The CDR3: CASMLSGQGGYTF. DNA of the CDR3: TGTGCCAGCATGCTATCGGGTCAGGGCGGCTACACCTTC.